The 10 T cell receptor beta chains presented below share a single source sample, sequenced in a study of shared clonotypes between healthy human individuals. This table comes from immunoSEQ multiplex PCR, and its TCRdb copy is limited to in-frame clones, with some not included. The sample records over 850,000 clones, around three quarters being singletons. Sequencing used memory CD4+ T cells from PBMCs. Subset described: CD45RA-negative fraction. These receptors all come from a man in his late teens or twenties in good health. Some clones in this sample may be carry-over from other donors' samples.

In this sample, this clone turned up once. The genes are TRBV4-1 and TRBJ2-1, with 13 bases that match TRBD2. CDR3 size: 17 residues. Germline V gene lookup returns CDR1 MGHRA and CDR2 YSYEKL. V shed 4 bases, J shed 7 bases, and the junction held 10 bases outside the gene matches. CDR3 sequence reads: CASSLGTSGRAGNEQFF. DNA for the CDR3: TGCGCCAGCAGCCTCGGAACTAGCGGGAGGGCCGGGAATGAGCAGTTCTTC.

This chain connects TRBV28 to TRBJ2-1; a weak D match, TRBD2 (6 bases). The V end lost 7 bases, the J end lost 4 bases, and 17 bases lay between the germline ends. CDR3 length: 15 amino acids. Germline V lookup: CDR1 MDHEN, CDR2 SYDVKM. The CDR3 loop is CASTRGTGAYNEQFF. The CDR3 DNA is TGTGCCAGCACACGGGGGACTGGGGCTTACAATGAGCAGTTCTTC.

The chain recombines TRBV4-3 with TRBJ1-2; 10 bases align to TRBD1. CDR3 size: 15 residues. Unmatched junction bases numbered 8, after V lost 3 bases and J lost 7 bases. The germline gives CDR1 LGHNA, CDR2 YSLEER. The CDR3 here is CASSQVVTGGPGYTF. The CDR3 coding sequence is TGCGCCAGCAGCCAGGTCGTGACAGGGGGCCCTGGCTACACCTTC.

The chain employs TRBV5-6 and TRBJ1-4; D is perhaps TRBD1 (6 bases). CDR1 is SGHDT and CDR2 is YYEEEE in the germline V gene. The CDR3 covers 15 residues. Trimming shortened V by 1 base and J by 5 bases, and 12 bases separated the two germline ends. The DNA of the CDR3 is TGTGCCAGCAGCTTGCAAGGGGGAGGCAATGAAAAACTGTTTTTT. This gives the protein CASSLQGGGNEKLFF.

CDR3 coding DNA: TGTGCCAGCAGCGCGGGACTAGGCGACAATGAGCAGTTCTTC. It yields the protein CASSAGLGDNEQFF. The gene calls are TRBV6-4 and TRBJ2-1; 8 positions agree with TRBD2. J was trimmed by 5 bases and V by 6 bases; bases with no gene match: 6. Germline lookup yields CDR1 MRHNA and CDR2 SNTAGT. The CDR3 spans 14 residues.

The rearrangement joins TRBV5-4 to TRBJ2-7; 8 nucleotides match TRBD1. The CDR3 loop spans 15 amino acids. With V trimmed by 1 base and J by 4 bases, 7 bases remained unmatched. Looked up from germline, CDR1 is SGHNT and CDR2 is YYREEE (reference sequence). CDR3 nucleotide sequence: TGTGCCAGCAGCTTGTGGGCAGGGGGCAGGTACGAGCAGTACTTC. It codes for CASSLWAGGRYEQYF.

The CDR3 DNA follows: TGTGCCAGCAGCTTTTCAGGGGGCGGGGAGACCCAGTACTTC. Its translation: CASSFSGGGETQYF. The chain has TRBV5-6 and TRBJ2-5; 8 bases map to TRBD1. CDR1 SGHDT and CDR2 YYEEEE come from the germline V gene. CDR3 length: 14 residues. V shed 2 bases and J 5 bases; nucleotides not matched to a gene: 5.

This chain uses TRBV30 with TRBJ1-2; no definite D call. V shed 0 bases and J shed 4 bases, with 9 bases lying between them. The CDR3 loop spans 13 amino acids. CDR1 GTSNPN and CDR2 SVGIG come from the germline V gene (reference sequence). The CDR3 DNA is TGTGCCTGGAGTGTGAGCCTTGGCTATGGCTACACCTTC. Amino acids: CAWSVSLGYGYTF.

The V call is TRBV5-4, the J call TRBJ2-7, with 10 bases fitting TRBD2. The CDR3 has 16 amino acids. V lost 0 bases to trimming and J lost 7 bases; unmatched junction nucleotides: 10. The germline V gene has CDR1 SGHNT and CDR2 YYREEE (reference sequence). The CDR3 nucleotides read TGTGCCAGCAGCTTGGCCTGGGCTAGCGGGGGTGGGGAGCAGTACTTC. Its translation is CASSLAWASGGGEQYF. Combining the CDR3 with reference TRBV5-4 and TRBJ2-7 gives the whole variable domain ETGVTQSPTHLIKTRGQQVTLRCSSQSGHNTVSWYQQALGQGPQFIFQYYREEENGRGNFPPRFSGLQFPNYSSELNVNALELDDSALYLCASSLAWASGGGEQYFGPGTRLTVT.

This clone has more than one count but fewer than ten. The chain couples TRBV4-1 to TRBJ2-7, with 9 bases aligning to TRBD1. Unmatched junction bases numbered 10, after V lost 4 bases and J lost 3 bases. Germline lookup yields CDR1 MGHRA and CDR2 YSYEKL. The CDR3 covers 16 residues. CDR3 coding DNA: TGCGCCAGCAGCCGGCTCCGGGGACAGGGAAACTACGAGCAGTACTTC. Its protein is CASSRLRGQGNYEQYF.